The T cell receptor (beta chain) described here comes from a study of blood T cell repertoires in COVID-19 (dated by TCRdb to 2019 to 2021). For the study in its entirety: Samples covering the acute and convalescent phases of COVID-19 were provided by collaborators in the United States, Italy and Spain. The material from the prospective study consisted of cDNA or gDNA derived from T cells, B-cell-depleted T cells, or PBMCs. Subjects who had been exposed to COVID-19, were actively infected with it, or had recovered from it provided the deeply sampled blood TCRbeta repertoires that made up the dataset. The repertoires were released in a freely available public database meant as a resource for research on the immune response to SARS-CoV-2. The samples were drawn from two sources: the first 160 participants of the ongoing ImmuneRACE study, and 1,254 subjects contributed by 6 global collaborators. Sample metadata almost always included a de-identified subject ID, COVID-19 status, age in years and sex. Where available, HLA class I and class II types were obtained from metadata supplied by the sample provider rather than from assay-based typing. The research as a whole found: The quantity of clinical and demographic metadata differed by source and by participant and was supplied without curation.

At one collaborating source in Seattle, patients were enrolled during active infection and were followed longitudinally through the course of disease. Collaborating institutions collected whole blood in K2EDTA tubes following their own protocols. Collaborator samples were shipped for TCRbeta analysis as frozen whole blood, isolated PBMCs, or DNA extracted from either sample type. Comment on this clone: Its target antigen remains unknown. No base quality values were provided; no much bigger clone lies one nucleotide off.

TCRbeta CDR3 regions were amplified from genomic DNA by means of the immunoSEQ Assay, a bias-controlled multiplex PCR. The paper's data handling went like this. Within the assay, amplification of reference gene primers was used to estimate how many nucleated cells each sample contained. Sequence reads were collapsed and filtered to measure the absolute abundance of every unique TCRbeta CDR3 rearrangement. For each sample, productive Simpson clonality was calculated as the square root of Simpson's diversity index across productive rearrangements. Sourced from immuneACCESS, this table was stored by TCRdb with only in-frame sequences that have V and J called. A share of the clones is absent; for the studies checked, an unresolved V gene accounts for under half, and the remainder has no known explanation. D and trimming were read from the DNA, whereas the V and J calls and clone size are those reported in that table. This sample holds more than 95,000 clones; 65% to 85% were observed only once. The ten most abundant clones make up 17% of the sample.

The CDR3 covers 17 residues, taking in both the cysteine and the phenylalanine. Here the CDR3 DNA is all that survives: 51 bases in frame from base 1. From a lookup of the germline V gene, CDR1 and CDR2 are SNHLY and FYNNEI. Trimming takes 4 bases off V and 9 bases off J; junction bases not matched to a gene: 13. The receptor was isolated from a man aged 25-45 years with COVID-19, enrolled during active disease. The V and J segments used are TRBV2 and TRBJ2-1, with TRBD2 identical over 12 junction bases. Sequencing used peripheral blood. The CDR3 here reads CASSAGTSGRYHGEQFF. The nucleotide sequence reads as follows: TGTGCCAGCAGTGCCGGGACTAGCGGGCGGTACCACGGTGAGCAGTTCTTC.